The 24 T cell receptor beta chains in this list originate from one sample, sequenced in a study of T cell repertoires in cytomegalovirus infection. TCRdb independently ran MiXCR on the reads; one entry per CDR3 protein. The table records 900,000 to 950,000 distinct CDR3 sequences, approximately 31% of them present only once. Antigen specificity for these receptors is unknown. The starting material was cultured CD8+ T cells from PBMCs, obtained from culture after CMV antigen stimulation. The receptor source for this set is a human donor in good health (CMV status not recorded). Some clones in this sample may be carry-over from other donors' samples.

This clonotype was seen only a few times. The J gene is TRBJ2-7, the V gene TRBV7-9; the D gene is possibly TRBD1 (6 bases). CDR1 is SEHNR, CDR2 FQNEAQ, per germline (reference sequence). V was clipped by 3 bases and J by 1 base, with 10 bases between them. This CDR3 is 14 amino acids long. The DNA of the CDR3 is TGTGCCAGCAGCTTTACAGGGAAGTCCTACGAGCAGTACGTC. This codes for CASSFTGKSYEQYV.

This clonotype was counted only a few times. J is TRBJ2-2 and V is TRBV6-5; no clear D. This CDR3 region has 13 residues. V was trimmed by 0 bases and J by 10 bases, leaving 9 bases between them. Looked up from germline, CDR1 is MNHEY and CDR2 is SVGAGI. The CDR3 region has the DNA TGTGCCAGCAGTTACTCGATCCGGTCGGAGCTGTTTTTT. It encodes CASSYSIRSELFF.

This clonotype was detected only a few times. The chain uses TRBV7-2 and TRBJ1-2; a weak D match, TRBD1 (5 bases). The CDR3 loop spans 14 amino acids. V was trimmed by 2 bases and J by 5 bases, leaving 12 bases between them. Germline V gives CDR1 SGHTA, CDR2 FQGNSA. The DNA of the CDR3 is TGTGCCAGCAGCTTAATGGGACTTCAATATGGCTACACCTTC. Translation: CASSLMGLQYGYTF. The variable domain in full, with the rest retrieved from reference TRBV7-2 and TRBJ1-2, is GAGVSQSPSNKVTEKGKDVELRCDPISGHTALYWYRQSLGQGLEFLIYFQGNSAPDKSGLPSDRFSAERTGGSVSTLTIQRTQQEDSAVYLCASSLMGLQYGYTFGSGTRLTVV.

Only a few counts were recorded for this clonotype. The chain joins TRBV12-3 or TRBV12-4 to TRBJ1-2; TRBD1 aligns across 7 bases. V trimming: 6 bases; J trimming: 4 bases; junction bases outside the gene matches: 8. The CDR3 is made up of 14 amino acids. CDR3 amino acids: CASSPKGTVYGYTF. CDR3 coding DNA: TGTGCCAGCAGCCCCAAAGGGACAGTCTATGGCTACACCTTC.

The chain links TRBV12-3 or TRBV12-4 to TRBJ2-2; 15 nucleotides match TRBD2. The CDR3 runs to 21 residues. V lost 6 bases and J lost 4; bases outside the gene matches: 18. DNA of the CDR3: TGTGCCAGCAGCTTAAAAGGGACTAGCGGGGGGACCAACCAATTCACCGGGGAGCTGTTTTTT. As protein: CASSLKGTSGGTNQFTGELFF.

On this clonotype itself: A much larger clone differs from this one at a single base, so this may be a read error. V gene TRBV7-8 combines with J gene TRBJ2-7; D remains ambiguous. Trimming stripped 2 bases from V and 7 bases from J, with 12 bases between. This CDR3 contains 13 residues. Looked up from germline, CDR1 is SGHVS and CDR2 is FQNEAQ. CDR3 protein: CASSLPPKVEQYF. The CDR3 DNA reads TGTGCCAGCAGCTTACCCCCCAAGGTGGAGCAGTACTTC.

With regard to this clonotype: Being one base from a much bigger clone, this may be a read error. J is TRBJ1-5 and V is TRBV7-2; D possibly corresponds to TRBD1 (6 bases). The CDR3 is 16 residues long. V was trimmed by 2 bases and J by 3 bases, leaving 14 bases between them. CDR1 SGHTA and CDR2 FQGNSA come from the germline V gene. CDR3 in amino acids: CASSLNSGVNNQPQHF. As DNA, the CDR3 is TGTGCCAGCAGCTTAAATTCAGGGGTTAACAATCAGCCCCAGCATTTT.

A word on this clonotype: A read error is possible here, since a much larger clone lies one base away. This chain connects TRBV4-2 to TRBJ1-3; D call uncertain. CDR1 is LGHNA and CDR2 is YNFKEQ in the germline V gene. The CDR3 runs 12 residues. The CDR3 spells CASSRSGYTIYF. CDR3 sequence (DNA): TGTGCCAGCAGCCGCTCTGGATACACCATATATTTT.

The chain is built from TRBV7-9 and TRBJ1-2; TRBD1 matches 7 bases. V trimming: 4 bases; J trimming: 4 bases; junction bases outside the gene matches: 6. Germline V gene data show CDR1 as SEHNR and CDR2 as FQNEAQ (reference sequence). The CDR3 is 14 residues long. The CDR3 loop is CASSSPTGPYGYTF. The CDR3 DNA reads as TGTGCCAGCAGCTCACCGACAGGGCCCTATGGCTACACCTTC.

The chain combines TRBV7-9 with TRBJ1-2; 8 bases line up with TRBD1. The CDR3 is 15 residues long. With 1 base clipped from V and 4 bases from J, the junction kept 5 bases outside the gene matches. Germline lookup yields CDR1 SEHNR and CDR2 FQNEAQ (reference sequence). The CDR3, as DNA: TGTGCCAGCAGCTTAGTGGGGCAGGGGGCCTATGGCTACACCTTC. Its protein is CASSLVGQGAYGYTF.

This clonotype has a handful of counts. The chain has TRBV7-9 and TRBJ1-1; D is ambiguous. Looked up from germline, CDR1 is SEHNR and CDR2 is FQNEAQ (reference sequence). Trimming left V 3 bases short and J 7 bases short, with 9 bases between. The CDR3 sequence is 12 residues long. The CDR3 reads CASSLVGYEAFF. The DNA for the CDR3 is TGTGCCAGCAGCTTGGTCGGTTATGAAGCTTTCTTT.

This clonotype has only one observation. Sequence at one end of the junction differs from germline and may be a read error. V and J are TRBV7-8 and TRBJ1-5; a weak D match, TRBD1 (5 bases). The CDR3 contains 13 residues. Germline V lookup: CDR1 SGHVS, CDR2 FQNEAQ. Written as DNA, the CDR3 is TGTGCCAGCAGCTTGGACACCGATCAGCCCCGGCATTTT. Translation gives CASSLDTDQPRHF. The variable domain in full, completed from reference TRBV7-8 and TRBJ1-5, reads GAGVSQSPRYKVAKRGQDVALRCDPISGHVSLFWYQQALGQGPEFLTYFQNEAQLDKSGLPSDRFFAERPEGSVSTLKIQRTQQEDSAVYLCASSLDTDQPRHFGDGTRLSIL.

This clonotype showed up just a few times. This chain links TRBV12-3 or TRBV12-4 with TRBJ2-7; TRBD1 matches 7 bases. The V gene end was trimmed by 5 bases and the J gene end by 6 bases; junction bases not matched to a gene: 7. The CDR3 is 13 amino acids. The CDR3 here is CASSLGDSTEQYV. The CDR3 DNA follows: TGTGCCAGCAGTCTTGGGGACAGTACCGAGCAGTACGTC.

V usage is TRBV12-3 or TRBV12-4 and J usage is TRBJ2-3, with D tentatively TRBD2 (6 bases). Trimming took off 2 bases at V and 0 bases at J, with 12 bases between the two ends. The CDR3 is made up of 16 amino acids. CDR3 in amino acids: CASSLRDGTSTDTQYF. The CDR3 nucleotides are TGTGCCAGCAGTTTAAGGGACGGGACTAGCACAGATACGCAGTATTTT.

This clonotype was counted only a few times. The chain uses TRBV24-1 and TRBJ2-5; D uncertain. The CDR3 has 13 amino acids. Germline CDR1 is KGHDR and CDR2 is SFDVKD. V was pared by 4 bases and J by 0 bases, with 5 bases between. The DNA for the CDR3 is TGTGCCACCAGTGACCGGTACCAAGAGACCCAGTACTTC. This translates into CATSDRYQETQYF.

This clonotype was seen many times. This chain uses TRBV12-5 with TRBJ2-1; the D is unclear. V lost 3 bases to trimming and J lost 7 bases, with 10 bases between them. The CDR3 extends over 13 amino acids. CDR1 LGHNT and CDR2 FRNRAP come from the germline V gene. The CDR3 loop reads CASGLGPTNEQFF. In DNA, the CDR3 is TGTGCTAGTGGTTTAGGTCCTACAAATGAGCAGTTCTTC. Supplemented by reference TRBV12-5 and TRBJ2-1, the full variable domain reads DARVTQTPRHKVTEMGQEVTMRCQPILGHNTVFWYRQTMMQGLELLAYFRNRAPLDDSGMPKDRFSAEMPDATLATLKIQPSEPRDSAVYFCASGLGPTNEQFFGPGTRLTVL.

This clonotype was found many times. The V gene is TRBV28, the J gene TRBJ2-1; 9 bases line up with TRBD1. Germline V gene data show CDR1 as MDHEN and CDR2 as SYDVKM. The CDR3 has 17 amino acids. With 5 bases clipped from V and 6 bases from J, the junction kept 14 bases outside the gene matches. CDR3 amino acids: CASSPLPGQGKGNEQFF. CDR3 in DNA: TGTGCCAGCAGTCCCCTCCCGGGACAGGGAAAAGGCAATGAGCAGTTCTTC.

Points on this clonotype: The conserved final phenylalanine or tryptophan is absent from the CDR3, which likely points to a read error. The gene calls are TRBV19 and TRBJ1-5; D not resolved. In germline, CDR1 is LNHDA, CDR2 SQIVND (reference sequence). Trimming stripped 9 bases from V and 4 bases from J, with 10 bases between. The CDR3 is 12 residues long. CDR3 region: CASRGENQPQHS. The CDR3 DNA follows: TGTGCCAGCCGCGGAGAAAATCAGCCCCAGCATTCT.

The chain recombines TRBV14 with TRBJ2-1; 8 bases align to TRBD1. V dropped 1 base and J dropped 0; count of bases not matched to a gene: 5. The CDR3 runs to 17 residues. Per the germline V gene, CDR1 is SGHDN and CDR2 is FVKESK. CDR3 loop: CASSQVTGVRSYNEQFF. CDR3 in DNA: TGTGCCAGCAGCCAAGTGACAGGGGTTCGCTCCTACAATGAGCAGTTCTTC. Filled out from reference TRBV14 and TRBJ2-1, the complete variable domain reads EAGVTQFPSHSVIEKGQTVTLRCDPISGHDNLYWYRRVMGKEIKFLLHFVKESKQDESGMPNNRFLAERTGGTYSTLKVQPAELEDSGVYFCASSQVTGVRSYNEQFFGPGTRLTVL.

The sample holds a few counts of this clonotype. The rearrangement links TRBV5-5 to TRBJ1-1, with TRBD1 as a possible D gene (5 bases). The CDR3 extends over 15 amino acids. Trimming removed 4 bases from V and 5 bases from J, with 18 bases in between. Per germline, CDR1 SGHKS and CDR2 YYEKEE (reference sequence). The CDR3 coding sequence is TGTGCCAGCAGCCCCGGGACCCTTATGGGGACTGAAGCTTTCTTT. Protein: CASSPGTLMGTEAFF.

Concerning this clonotype itself: Relative to the germline gene, one junction end is altered; a read error may explain this. The V call is TRBV12-3 or TRBV12-4, the J call TRBJ1-2, with 7 bases that match TRBD1. The CDR3 spans 14 residues. The CDR3 sequence: CAGSHSGGLHGYTF. As DNA, the CDR3 is TGTGCCGGCAGCCATTCAGGGGGGCTGCATGGCTACACCTTC.

This CDR3 reads CASSRGADIQYF. The CDR3 region has the DNA TGTGCCAGCAGCCGCGGGGCTGACATTCAGTACTTC. The V gene is TRBV6-1, the J gene TRBJ2-4; D might be TRBD2 (6 bases). The germline V gene has CDR1 MNHNS and CDR2 SASEGT. Trimming pared 6 bases from V and 8 bases from J, leaving 11 bases between. The CDR3 has 12 amino acids.

A few counts support this clonotype. The chain links TRBV7-9 to TRBJ2-7, with 8 bases identical to TRBD2. Germline CDR1 is SEHNR and CDR2 is FQNEAQ (reference sequence). V shed 5 bases, J shed 2 bases, and the junction held 11 bases outside the gene matches. The CDR3 spans 16 residues. CDR3 amino acids: CASSIRREGDTYEQYF. The CDR3 nucleotides are TGTGCCAGCAGCATCAGACGGGAGGGGGACACCTACGAGCAGTACTTC.

This clonotype was recorded many times. This chain links TRBV19 with TRBJ1-1, with 7 bases aligning to TRBD1. Per the germline V gene, CDR1 is LNHDA and CDR2 is SQIVND (reference sequence). V dropped 5 bases and J dropped 3; count of bases not matched to a gene: 6. This CDR3 has 14 residues. The CDR3 DNA reads TGTGCCAGTAGTCCCCGACAGGGTGACACTGAAGCTTTCTTT. Translating it yields CASSPRQGDTEAFF.